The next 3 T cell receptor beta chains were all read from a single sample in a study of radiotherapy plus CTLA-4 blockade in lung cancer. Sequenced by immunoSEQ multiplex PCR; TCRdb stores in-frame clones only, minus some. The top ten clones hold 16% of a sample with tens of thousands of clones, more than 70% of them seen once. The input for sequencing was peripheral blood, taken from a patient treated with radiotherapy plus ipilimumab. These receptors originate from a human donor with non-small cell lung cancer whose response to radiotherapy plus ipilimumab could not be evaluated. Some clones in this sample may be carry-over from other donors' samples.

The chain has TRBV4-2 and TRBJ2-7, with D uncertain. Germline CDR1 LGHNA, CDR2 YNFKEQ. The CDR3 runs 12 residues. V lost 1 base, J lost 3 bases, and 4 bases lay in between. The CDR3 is CASSQVGYEQYF. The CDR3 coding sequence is TGTGCCAGCAGCCAAGTCGGCTACGAGCAGTACTTC.

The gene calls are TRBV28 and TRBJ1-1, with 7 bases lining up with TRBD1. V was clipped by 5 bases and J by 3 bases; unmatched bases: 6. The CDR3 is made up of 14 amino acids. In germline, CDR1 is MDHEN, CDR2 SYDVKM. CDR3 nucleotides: TGTGCCAGCAGTCCTGGACAGGTCTACACTGAAGCTTTCTTT. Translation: CASSPGQVYTEAFF.

Here the CDR3 reads CASSPGLGEDTQYF. The CDR3 bases are TGCGCCAGCAGCCCTGGACTAGGTGAAGATACGCAGTATTTT. The chain joins TRBV5-1 to TRBJ2-3; 7 bases are a match to TRBD2. V shed 4 bases, J shed 5 bases, and the junction held 7 bases outside the gene matches. CDR1 is SGHRS, CDR2 YFSETQ, per germline. The CDR3 totals 14 residues.